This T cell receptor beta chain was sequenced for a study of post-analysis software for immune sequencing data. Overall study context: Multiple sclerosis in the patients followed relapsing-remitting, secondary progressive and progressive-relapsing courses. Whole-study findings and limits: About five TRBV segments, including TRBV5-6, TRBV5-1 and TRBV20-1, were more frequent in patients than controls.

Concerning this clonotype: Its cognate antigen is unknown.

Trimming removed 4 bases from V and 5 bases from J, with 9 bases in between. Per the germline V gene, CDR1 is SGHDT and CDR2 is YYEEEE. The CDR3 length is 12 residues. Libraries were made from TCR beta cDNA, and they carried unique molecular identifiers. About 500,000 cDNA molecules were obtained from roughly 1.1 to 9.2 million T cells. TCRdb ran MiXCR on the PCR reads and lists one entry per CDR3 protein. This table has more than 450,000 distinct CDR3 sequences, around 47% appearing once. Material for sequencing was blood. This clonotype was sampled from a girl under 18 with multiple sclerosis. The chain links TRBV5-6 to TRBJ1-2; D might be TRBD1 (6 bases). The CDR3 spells CASSIQGYGYTF. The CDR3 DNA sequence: TGTGCCAGCAGCATACAGGGATATGGCTACACCTTC.